Sequencing of this TCR beta chain was carried out in a study of follicular helper T cells after annual influenza vaccination. Study results and limitations: ICOS-CD38- cTfh most often held earlier Day 7 ICOS+CD38+ clones. Productive TCRB sequences came from only roughly 8.5-23% of cells.

Time point denoted: 2014-2015 season, pre-vaccination. Vaccine contraindications, substance abuse, HIV/AIDS, active malignancy and active illness excluded donors. ICOS+CD38+ and ICOS-CD38- fractions were sorted from non-naive CD4+CXCR5+PD-1+ cells. Trimming shortened V by 2 bases and J by 3 bases, and 10 bases separated the two germline ends. The CDR3 spans 14 residues. Germline assignment: CDR1 MNHNS and CDR2 SASEGT. In regard to this clone: Its target is not known.

TCRdb's table, derived via immunoSEQ multiplex PCR, lists solely in-frame clones and lacks some. This sample has some 30,000 clones, with about 82% found just once. This specimen was CXCR5+ CD38- circulating T follicular helper cells from blood, taken on the day of influenza vaccination. The subset was: circulating Tfh, non-naive CD4+CXCR5+PD-1+ (ICOS+CD38+ or ICOS-CD38-). The chain links TRBV6-1 to TRBJ1-1; weak D call: TRBD1 (5 bases). The TCR originated in an adult who received the influenza vaccine. The CDR3 DNA reads as TGTGCCAGCAGTGAACGGCGGGGGGACACTGAAGCTTTCTTT. Its protein is CASSERRGDTEAFF.